The 2 T cell receptor beta chains below were found in one sample sequenced in a study of T cell responses to AZD1222 COVID-19 vaccine. Profiling relied on immunoSEQ multiplex PCR, and the TCRdb table lists in-frame clones only, not all of them. The table has about 160,000 clones, 89% seen once; the top ten hold just over 5%. The material sequenced was peripheral blood, taken on day 0 of AZD1222 vaccination. All receptors come from an adult in good health.

This chain joins TRBV30 and TRBJ2-1; D may be TRBD2 (6 bases). V was pared by 4 bases and J by 7 bases, with 17 bases between. The CDR3 contains 14 residues. The V gene's germline CDR1 is GTSNPN and CDR2 SVGIG (reference sequence). The CDR3 nucleotides read TGTGCCTGGACCTCGGGCGGGATCTGGAATGAGCAGTTCTTC. It yields the protein CAWTSGGIWNEQFF.

CDR3 amino acids: CATSGTRRYNEQFF. DNA for the CDR3: TGTGCCACCAGCGGGACAAGAAGGTACAATGAGCAGTTCTTC. The chain combines TRBV15 with TRBJ2-1; D is possibly TRBD1 (6 bases). From germline, CDR1 is LNHNV and CDR2 YYDKDF (reference sequence). This CDR3 is built from 14 residues. V dropped 5 bases and J dropped 4 bases, with 12 bases sitting between them.